Each of the 22 T cell receptor beta chains below was sequenced from the same sample in a study of post-analysis software for immune sequencing data. Study results and caveats: TRBV segments more frequent in patients than in controls numbered roughly 5 and included TRBV5-6, TRBV5-1 and TRBV20-1.

These receptors' antigens are unknown. Unique molecular identifiers were built into the TCR beta cDNA libraries. Via MiXCR, TCRdb re-called the PCR reads, giving one row per CDR3 protein. This sample has 820,000 or so distinct CDR3 sequences, with approximately 50% found just once. The material sequenced was blood. These receptors were obtained from a girl between 5 and 17 years old with multiple sclerosis.

The V gene is TRBV4-1, the J gene TRBJ2-7; D gene ambiguous. The CDR3 covers 16 residues. Trimming pared 0 bases from V and 0 bases from J, leaving 12 bases between. Germline CDR1 and CDR2: MGHRA and YSYEKL. The CDR3 loop is CASSQEFTVSSYEQYF. CDR3 DNA sequence: TGCGCCAGCAGCCAAGAGTTTACAGTTAGCTCCTACGAGCAGTACTTC.

The chain recombines TRBV20-1 with TRBJ1-4; D gene ambiguous. V lost 3 bases, J lost 4 bases, and 12 bases lay in between. CDR3 length equals 14 residues. Germline CDR1 is DFQATT and CDR2 is SNEGSKA (reference sequence). The CDR3 region is CSARPGSLNEKLFF. Written as DNA, the CDR3 is TGCAGTGCTAGGCCGGGCAGCCTTAATGAAAAACTGTTTTTT.

This clonotype appeared a single time. This rearrangement joins TRBV5-1 to TRBJ1-1; D is undetermined. Germline CDR1 reads SGHRS; CDR2 reads YFSETQ. The ends were cut back, 0 bases at V and 1 base at J, with 7 bases in the middle. The CDR3 is made up of 14 amino acids. CDR3: CASSLEVRNTEAFF. The DNA for the CDR3 is TGCGCCAGCAGCTTGGAGGTCCGGAACACTGAAGCTTTCTTT.

Written as DNA, the CDR3 is TGCAGTGCTCCTACTAGCGGGAGTTTTTTCGAGCAGTACTTC. The encoded protein is CSAPTSGSFFEQYF. The chain has TRBV20-1 and TRBJ2-7, with 11 bases identical to TRBD2. Germline CDR1 reads DFQATT; CDR2 reads SNEGSKA (reference sequence). Unmatched junction bases numbered 9, after V lost 5 bases and J lost 6 bases. This CDR3 comprises 14 residues.

The CDR3 sequence: CASNPGGPSYEQYF. Written as DNA, the CDR3 is TGTGCCAGCAACCCGGGGGGACCCTCCTACGAGCAGTACTTC. The chain uses TRBV7-8 and TRBJ2-7, with 7 positions matching TRBD2. V was pared by 7 bases and J by 0 bases, with 6 bases of the junction left unmatched. Per germline, CDR1 SGHVS and CDR2 FQNEAQ. This CDR3 is 14 amino acids long. The full variable domain, its missing parts supplied by reference TRBV7-8 and TRBJ2-7, is GAGVSQSPRYKVAKRGQDVALRCDPISGHVSLFWYQQALGQGPEFLTYFQNEAQLDKSGLPSDRFFAERPEGSVSTLKIQRTQQEDSAVYLCASNPGGPSYEQYFGPGTRLTVT.

The chain couples TRBV29-1 to TRBJ2-5; the match to TRBD1 covers 9 bases. The trim removed 6 bases at V and 7 bases at J, leaving 6 bases unmatched. The CDR3 totals 12 residues. Germline V CDR1 and CDR2: SQVTM, ANQGSEA. In DNA form, the CDR3 reads TGCAGCGTGAACAGGGGGCGAGGGACCCAGTACTTC. This translates into CSVNRGRGTQYF.

The V and J genes are TRBV20-1 and TRBJ2-7, with TRBD2 identical over 12 bases. This CDR3 comprises 13 residues. Germline V gives CDR1 DFQATT, CDR2 SNEGSKA (reference sequence). V lost 7 bases to trimming and J lost 3 bases; unmatched junction nucleotides: 4. Written as DNA, the CDR3 is TGCAGTGTTCGACTAGCGGGAGTCTACGAGCAGTACTTC. Translation gives CSVRLAGVYEQYF.

J is TRBJ2-1 and V is TRBV6-5, with a weak D call TRBD2 (5 bases). V was pared by 0 bases and J by 9 bases, with 12 bases between. CDR1 and CDR2 (germline): MNHEY, SVGAGI. The CDR3 has 14 residues. The CDR3, as DNA: TGTGCCAGCAGTTACTCAGCGGCCCTGGGTGAGCAGTTCTTC. This codes for CASSYSAALGEQFF.

This clonotype was detected only once. The chain links TRBV5-1 to TRBJ2-4; D unclear. V was clipped by 0 bases and J by 0 bases, with 13 bases between them. Germline values: CDR1 SGHRS, CDR2 YFSETQ. This CDR3 is 17 amino acids long. The CDR3 loop reads CASSLVLGDLAKNIQYF. The DNA for the CDR3 is TGCGCCAGCAGCTTGGTTCTCGGTGATCTAGCCAAAAACATTCAGTACTTC.

The CDR3 bases are TGTGCCAGCTCACCACTAGCGGCTTACAATGAGCAGTTCTTC. This codes for CASSPLAAYNEQFF. The chain uses TRBV18 and TRBJ2-1, with D perhaps TRBD2 (6 bases). The CDR3 spans 14 residues. Per germline, CDR1 KGHSH and CDR2 LQKENI. The V and J ends lost 1 base and 4 bases respectively, with 8 bases between them.

As regards this clonotype: The CDR3 ends on some other residue instead of the conserved phenylalanine or tryptophan, so this is likely a read error. The chain carries TRBV27 and TRBJ2-5; 8 nucleotides align to TRBD1. Germline V gives CDR1 MNHEY, CDR2 SMNVEV (reference sequence). The length of the CDR3 is 14 residues. J lost 6 bases, V lost 3 bases, and 6 bases had no gene match. CDR3 protein: CASSLAGGAKTQYC. The CDR3 DNA follows: TGTGCCAGCAGTTTGGCAGGGGGCGCGAAGACCCAGTACTGC.

The chain recombines TRBV6-5 with TRBJ2-1; 9 bases match TRBD2. Losses at the gene ends were 2 bases for V and 7 bases for J; bases not matched to a gene: 15. The germline gives CDR1 MNHEY, CDR2 SVGAGI. The CDR3 has 18 amino acids. The DNA of the CDR3 is TGTGCCAGCAGTTACAGGGGGGTAGCGGGAGATAACGGAAATGAGCAGTTCTTC. Translating it yields CASSYRGVAGDNGNEQFF.

As to this clonotype: Germline and junction disagree at one end, which may indicate a read error. The rearrangement links TRBV7-6 to TRBJ2-5, with TRBD2 identical over 8 bases. The CDR3 has 14 residues. CDR1 and CDR2 (germline): SGHVS, FNYEAQ. This CDR3 is CTSSSGGGQETQYF. In DNA form, the CDR3 reads TGTACCAGCAGCTCGGGAGGGGGCCAAGAGACCCAGTACTTC.

This clonotype has only a few counts. The junction differs from germline at one of its ends, possibly a read error. The chain carries TRBV7-3 and TRBJ2-1, with D perhaps TRBD2 (6 bases). Germline CDR1 is SGHTA and CDR2 is FQGTGA. The CDR3 is 16 residues long. The CDR3 nucleotides are TGTGCCGGCAGCTTAAAAGGCGGGACGGCGTACAATGAGCAGTTCTTC. Protein sequence: CAGSLKGGTAYNEQFF.

This chain links TRBV27 with TRBJ1-2; D gene ambiguous. This CDR3 comprises 11 residues. Trimming stripped 8 bases from V and 5 bases from J, with 9 bases between. Germline CDR1 and CDR2: MNHEY and SMNVEV (reference sequence). CDR3 sequence reads: CASGRLYGYTF. DNA for the CDR3: TGTGCCAGCGGACGGCTATATGGCTACACCTTC.

The chain employs TRBV12-3 or TRBV12-4 and TRBJ2-6, with D hard to call. The CDR3 length is 17 residues. The ends were cut back, 8 bases at V and 4 bases at J, with 21 bases in the middle. The CDR3 bases are TGTGCCAGCTTCCAAGGACGTCCTACTAAGGGGGCCAACGTCCTGACTTTC. Translating it yields CASFQGRPTKGANVLTF.

This chain uses TRBV4-2 with TRBJ2-1; unclear D gene. Per the germline V gene, CDR1 is LGHNA and CDR2 is YNFKEQ. This CDR3 region has 14 residues. The germline V and J ends were trimmed by 1 base and 6 bases, with 10 bases remaining between them. In DNA form, the CDR3 reads TGTGCCAGCAGCCAAGTGGCAGCCCGCAATGAGCAGTTCTTC. Protein: CASSQVAARNEQFF.

This chain joins TRBV20-1 and TRBJ2-1; 10 bases agree with TRBD2. Germline CDR1 is DFQATT and CDR2 is SNEGSKA (reference sequence). This CDR3 comprises 16 residues. Trimming cost V 8 bases and J 1 base; bases outside gene matches: 11. CDR3 protein: CSTTPPLAGSYNEQFF. CDR3 in DNA: TGCAGTACAACTCCCCCACTAGCGGGGTCCTACAATGAGCAGTTCTTC.

The chain couples TRBV3-1 to TRBJ2-7; 7 bases are shared with TRBD1. The CDR3 runs to 15 residues. CDR1 LGHDT and CDR2 YNNKEL come from the germline V gene (reference sequence). J lost 0 bases, V lost 3 bases, and 5 bases had no gene match. CDR3: CASSHLPGGSYEQYF. CDR3 bases: TGTGCCAGCAGCCACTTACCAGGGGGCTCCTACGAGCAGTACTTC.

The genes are TRBV18 and TRBJ2-3; TRBD1 matches at 8 bases. The CDR3 contains 16 residues. V was clipped by 5 bases and J by 3 bases; unmatched bases: 10. Germline V gene data show CDR1 as KGHSH and CDR2 as LQKENI. The CDR3 reads CASSSPVRGRTDTQYF. CDR3 bases: TGTGCCAGCTCATCCCCCGTCAGGGGGCGAACAGATACGCAGTATTTT. The whole variable domain, filled in from reference TRBV18 and TRBJ2-3, reads NAGVMQNPRHLVRRRGQEARLRCSPMKGHSHVYWYRQLPEEGLKFMVYLQKENIIDESGMPKERFSAEFPKEGPSILRIQQVVRGDSAAYFCASSSPVRGRTDTQYFGPGTRLTVL.

This clonotype occurred a few times. This chain uses TRBV5-1 with TRBJ1-2, with no clear D. In germline, CDR1 is SGHRS, CDR2 YFSETQ. The CDR3 has 17 amino acids. The V end was cut by 4 bases, the J end by 1 base, with 20 bases between. CDR3 in DNA: TGCGCCAGCAGCCCATTTTCCGCGCGGGAAAGTAACTATGGCTACACCTTC. This translates into CASSPFSARESNYGYTF.

For this clonotype: Relative to the germline gene, one junction end is altered; a read error may explain this. This chain links TRBV14 with TRBJ2-7; a possible D gene is TRBD1 (6 bases). This CDR3 contains 15 residues. Germline V gives CDR1 SGHDN, CDR2 FVKESK. The DNA for the CDR3 is TGTGCCAGCGGCCAAGGGGGTTGGCCCTCCTACGAGCAGTACTTC. It codes for CASGQGGWPSYEQYF.